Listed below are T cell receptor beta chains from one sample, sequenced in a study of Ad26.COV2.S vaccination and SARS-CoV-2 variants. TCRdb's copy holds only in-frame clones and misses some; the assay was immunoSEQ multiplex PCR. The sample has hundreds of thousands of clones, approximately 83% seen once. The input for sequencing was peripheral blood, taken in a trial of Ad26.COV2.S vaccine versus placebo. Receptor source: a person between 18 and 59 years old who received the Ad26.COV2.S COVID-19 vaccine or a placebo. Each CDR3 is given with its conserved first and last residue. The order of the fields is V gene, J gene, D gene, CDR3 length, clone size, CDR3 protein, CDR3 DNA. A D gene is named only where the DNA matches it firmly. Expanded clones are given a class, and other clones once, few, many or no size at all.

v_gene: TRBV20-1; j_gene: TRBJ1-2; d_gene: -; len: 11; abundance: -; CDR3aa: CSAFRDWGYTF; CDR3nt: TGCAGTGCTTTCAGGGACTGGGGCTACACCTTC
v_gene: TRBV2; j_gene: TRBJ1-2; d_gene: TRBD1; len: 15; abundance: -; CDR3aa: CASSEASQGAYGYTF; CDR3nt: TGTGCCAGCAGTGAAGCCTCACAGGGGGCCTATGGCTACACCTTC
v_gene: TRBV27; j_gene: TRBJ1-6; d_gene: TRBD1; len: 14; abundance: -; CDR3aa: CAAGGQGGITPLHF; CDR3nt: TGTGCCGCTGGCGGACAGGGAGGAATCACACCCCTCCACTTT
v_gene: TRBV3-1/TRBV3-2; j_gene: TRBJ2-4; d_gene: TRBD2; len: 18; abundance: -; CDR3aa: CASGPPTSGGIAKNIQYF; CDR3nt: TGTGCCAGCGGACCGCCGACTAGCGGGGGGATAGCCAAAAACATTCAGTACTTC
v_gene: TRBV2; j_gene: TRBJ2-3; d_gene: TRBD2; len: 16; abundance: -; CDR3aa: CASSARGLALKDTQYF; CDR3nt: TGTGCCAGCAGTGCTAGGGGACTAGCCCTTAAAGATACGCAGTATTTT
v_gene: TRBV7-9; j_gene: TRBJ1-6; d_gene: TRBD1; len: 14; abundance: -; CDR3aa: CASARTGSNSPLHF; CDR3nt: TGTGCCAGCGCCCGGACAGGATCAAATTCACCCCTCCACTTT
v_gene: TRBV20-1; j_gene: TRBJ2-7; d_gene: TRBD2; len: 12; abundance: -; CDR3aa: CSASGLATEQYF; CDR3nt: TGCAGTGCTAGTGGACTAGCGACCGAGCAGTACTTC
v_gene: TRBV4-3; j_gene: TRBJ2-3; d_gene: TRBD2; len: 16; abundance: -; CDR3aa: CASSHRTSPSTDTQYF; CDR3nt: TGCGCCAGCAGCCACCGGACTAGCCCTAGCACAGATACGCAGTATTTT
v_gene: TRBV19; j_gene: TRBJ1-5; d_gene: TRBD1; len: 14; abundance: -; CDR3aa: CASRDSLFNQPQHF; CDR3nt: TGTGCCAGCCGGGACAGCCTGTTCAATCAGCCCCAGCATTTT
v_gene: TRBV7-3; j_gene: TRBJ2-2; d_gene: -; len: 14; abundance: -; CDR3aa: CASSLTARGGELFF; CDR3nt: TGTGCCAGCAGCTTAACGGCCCGGGGTGGAGAGCTGTTTTTT
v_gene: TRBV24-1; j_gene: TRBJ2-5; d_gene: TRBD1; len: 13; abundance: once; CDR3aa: CATSATGGKTQYF; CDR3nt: TGTGCCACCAGTGCTACAGGGGGGAAGACCCAGTACTTC
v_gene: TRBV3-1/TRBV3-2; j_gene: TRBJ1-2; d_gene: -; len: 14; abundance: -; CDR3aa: CASSDPPRGYGYTF; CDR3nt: TGTGCCAGCAGCGACCCGCCCAGGGGCTATGGCTACACCTTC
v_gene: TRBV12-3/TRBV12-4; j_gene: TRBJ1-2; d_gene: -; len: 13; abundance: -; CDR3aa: CASTFLGDYGYTF; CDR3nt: TGTGCCAGCACCTTCTTGGGGGACTATGGCTACACCTTC
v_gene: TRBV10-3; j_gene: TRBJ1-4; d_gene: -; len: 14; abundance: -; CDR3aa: CAIRDTTEGEKLFF; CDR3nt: TGTGCCATCAGGGACACCACAGAGGGTGAAAAACTGTTTTTT
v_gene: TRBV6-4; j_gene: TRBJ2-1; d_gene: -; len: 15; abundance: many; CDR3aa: CASSDQGGSYNEQFF; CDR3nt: TGTGCCAGCAGTGACCAGGGGGGCTCCTACAATGAGCAGTTCTTC